This TCR beta chain came from a study of OX40 agonist ivuxolimab in advanced cancers. Data came from immunoSEQ multiplex PCR; TCRdb stores just in-frame clones and leaves some out. Found here are approximately 70,000 clones, more than 80% of them singletons; the top ten hold about 8.2%. Germline loops: CDR1 SEHNR, CDR2 FQNEAQ (reference sequence). V was clipped by 1 base and J by 0 bases, with 7 bases between them. This CDR3 is built from 15 residues. Sample: CD4+ or CD8+ T cells sorted from blood, taken in a trial of the OX40 agonist ivuxolimab. This TCR was sampled from an adult with an advanced solid tumor such as melanoma, head and neck, liver or kidney cancer. The rearrangement links TRBV7-9 to TRBJ2-1; the D is unclear. Written as DNA, the CDR3 is TGTGCCAGCAGCTTAGTCCGGAGCTCCTACAATGAGCAGTTCTTC. Amino acid sequence: CASSLVRSSYNEQFF.